The T cell receptor beta chain under discussion was sequenced for a study of regulatory T cells in long-lasting Graves disease. This clonotype was detected many times. Its matching antigen is unknown. This sample's time point: newly diagnosed GD, antithyroid drugs for less than 3 months. PBMCs were the source of the RNA used for TCR sequencing. The CDR3 is 13 amino acids. Trimming cost V 1 base and J 5 bases, with 8 bases left between them. Germline V lookup: CDR1 SGHNT, CDR2 YENEEA. Study findings and constraints: Accuracy may have suffered from the small sample size.

Construction of the TCR beta libraries employed iRepertoire HTBI primers in conjunction with Arm-PCR of CDR3 regions. TCRdb used MiXCR to reprocess the multiplex PCR reads, holding one entry per CDR3 protein. The sample lists about 450,000 distinct CDR3 sequences; 13% to 15% were seen once. The same specimen was also included in a second study, on T cells in Graves' hyperthyroidism and ophthalmopathy. That work adds: Diagnosis relied on clinical symptoms, serum thyroxine and TRAb, thyroid ultrasound and orbital computed tomography.

The sequence derives from a woman aged 50 to 60 with Graves disease. The chain employs TRBV11-3 and TRBJ2-5; D is ambiguous. This specimen consisted of peripheral blood mononuclear cells (PBMCs), obtained at new diagnosis, from a patient treated with antithyroid drugs. The CDR3: CASSLVQEETQYF. The DNA for the CDR3 is TGTGCCAGCAGCTTAGTCCAGGAGGAGACCCAGTACTTC. Using reference TRBV11-3 and TRBJ2-5 for the parts outside the CDR3, the full variable domain is EAGVVQSPRYKIIEKKQPVAFWCNPISGHNTLYWYLQNLGQGPELLIRYENEEAVDDSQLPKDRFSAERLKGVDSTLKIQPAELGDSAVYLCASSLVQEETQYFGPGTRLLVL.